This T cell receptor beta chain was profiled in a study of blood T cell repertoires in COVID-19. At the level of the study: Specimens from acute and convalescent COVID-19 originated in the United States, Italy and Spain. PBMCs, B-cell-depleted T cells, or T cells provided the cDNA or gDNA that made up the material.

CDR3 length: 16 amino acids. V shed 4 bases and J 3 bases; nucleotides not matched to a gene: 9. Germline assignment: CDR1 MNHEY and CDR2 SVGAGI. Clones were sequenced by immunoSEQ multiplex PCR, and TCRdb holds only the in-frame ones, with some missing. This sample carries about 330,000 clones, 83% of them seen once, and the ten largest clones take 1% to 1.5%. The rearrangement joins TRBV6-5 to TRBJ1-1; 9 bases align to TRBD1. This receptor was obtained from a woman between 45 and 60 years old with acute or convalescent COVID-19. Sequenced: peripheral blood. The CDR3 coding sequence is TGTGCCAGCAGTTCGGGACAGGGCATAAAGTACACTGAAGCTTTCTTT. It specifies CASSSGQGIKYTEAFF.